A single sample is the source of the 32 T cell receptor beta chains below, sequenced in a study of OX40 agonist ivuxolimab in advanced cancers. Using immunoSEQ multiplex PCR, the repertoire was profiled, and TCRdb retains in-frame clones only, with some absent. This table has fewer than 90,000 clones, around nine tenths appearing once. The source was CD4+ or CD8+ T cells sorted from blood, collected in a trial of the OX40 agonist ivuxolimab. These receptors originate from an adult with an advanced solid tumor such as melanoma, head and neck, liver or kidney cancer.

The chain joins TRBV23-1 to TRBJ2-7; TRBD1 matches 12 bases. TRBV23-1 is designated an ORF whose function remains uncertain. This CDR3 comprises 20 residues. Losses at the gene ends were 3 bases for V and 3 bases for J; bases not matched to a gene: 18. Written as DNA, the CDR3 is TGCGCCAGCAGTCATTCCGGGACAGGGGGCCGTGGGCCCGGGGTCTACGAGCAGTACTTC. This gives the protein CASSHSGTGGRGPGVYEQYF.

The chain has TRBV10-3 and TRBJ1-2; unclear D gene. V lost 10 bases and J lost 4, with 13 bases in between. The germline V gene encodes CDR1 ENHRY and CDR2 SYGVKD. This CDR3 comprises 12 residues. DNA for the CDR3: TGTGCCACCTCGGACGGAATCTATGGCTACACCTTC. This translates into CATSDGIYGYTF.

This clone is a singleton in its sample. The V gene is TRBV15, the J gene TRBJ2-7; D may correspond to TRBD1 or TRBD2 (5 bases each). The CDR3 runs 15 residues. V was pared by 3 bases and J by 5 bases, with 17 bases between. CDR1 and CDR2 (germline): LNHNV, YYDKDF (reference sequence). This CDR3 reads CATSSYSPGPHEQYF. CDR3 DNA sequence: TGTGCCACCAGCAGTTACAGTCCGGGACCCCACGAGCAGTACTTC.

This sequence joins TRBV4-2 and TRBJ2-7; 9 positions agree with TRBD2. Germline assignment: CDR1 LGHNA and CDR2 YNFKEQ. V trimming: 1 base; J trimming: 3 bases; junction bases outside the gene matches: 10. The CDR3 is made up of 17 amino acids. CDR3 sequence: CASSQAGAGGAYYEQYF. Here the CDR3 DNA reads TGTGCCAGCAGCCAAGCCGGGGCGGGAGGGGCCTACTACGAGCAGTACTTC.

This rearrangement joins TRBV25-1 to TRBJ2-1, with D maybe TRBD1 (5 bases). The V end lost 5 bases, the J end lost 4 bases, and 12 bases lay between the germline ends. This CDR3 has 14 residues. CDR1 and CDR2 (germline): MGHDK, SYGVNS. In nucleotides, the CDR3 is TGTGCCAGCAGTCAATCGACAGCGTACAATGAGCAGTTCTTC. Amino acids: CASSQSTAYNEQFF. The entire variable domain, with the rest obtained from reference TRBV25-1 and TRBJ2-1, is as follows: EADIYQTPRYLVIGTGKKITLECSQTMGHDKMYWYQQDPGMELHLIHYSYGVNSTEKGDLSSESTVSRIRTEHFPLTLESARPSHTSQYLCASSQSTAYNEQFFGPGTRLTVL.

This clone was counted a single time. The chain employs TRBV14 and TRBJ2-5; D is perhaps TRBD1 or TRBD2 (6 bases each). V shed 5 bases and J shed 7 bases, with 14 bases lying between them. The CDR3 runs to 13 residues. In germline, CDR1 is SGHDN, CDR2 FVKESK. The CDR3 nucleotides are TGTGCCAGCAGCAGGGGGGTAAAGGGGACCCAGTACTTC. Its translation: CASSRGVKGTQYF.

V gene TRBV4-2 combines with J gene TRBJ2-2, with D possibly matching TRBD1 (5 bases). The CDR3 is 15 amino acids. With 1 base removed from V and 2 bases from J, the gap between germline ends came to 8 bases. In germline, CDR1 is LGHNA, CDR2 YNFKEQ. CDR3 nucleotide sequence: TGTGCCAGCAGCCAAGTCCAGGGTAACACCGGGGAGCTGTTTTTT. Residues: CASSQVQGNTGELFF.

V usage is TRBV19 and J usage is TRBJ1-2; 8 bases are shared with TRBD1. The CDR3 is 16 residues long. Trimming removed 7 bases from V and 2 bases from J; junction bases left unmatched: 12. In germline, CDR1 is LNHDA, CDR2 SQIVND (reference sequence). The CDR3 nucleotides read TGTGCCAGTAAGAGGGGACAGGAAATCGGGAACTATGGCTACACCTTC. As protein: CASKRGQEIGNYGYTF. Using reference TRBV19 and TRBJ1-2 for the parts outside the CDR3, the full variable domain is DGGITQSPKYLFRKEGQNVTLSCEQNLNHDAMYWYRQDPGQGLRLIYYSQIVNDFQKGDIAEGYSVSREKKESFPLTVTSAQKNPTAFYLCASKRGQEIGNYGYTFGSGTRLTVV.

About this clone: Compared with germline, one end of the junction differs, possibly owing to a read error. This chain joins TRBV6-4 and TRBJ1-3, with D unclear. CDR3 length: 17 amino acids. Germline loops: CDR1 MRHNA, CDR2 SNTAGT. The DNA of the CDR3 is TGTGCCAGCAGTGACCCCTGGGCCGAGAGCTCTGGAAACACCGTATATTTT. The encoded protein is CASSDPWAESSGNTVYF.

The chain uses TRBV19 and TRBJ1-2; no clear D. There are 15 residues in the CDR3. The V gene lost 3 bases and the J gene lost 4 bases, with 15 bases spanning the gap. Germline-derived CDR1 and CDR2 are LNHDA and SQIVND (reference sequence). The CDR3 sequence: CASSISAGQIYGYTF. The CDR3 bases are TGTGCCAGTAGTATTTCGGCAGGCCAGATCTATGGCTACACCTTC. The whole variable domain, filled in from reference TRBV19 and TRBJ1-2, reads DGGITQSPKYLFRKEGQNVTLSCEQNLNHDAMYWYRQDPGQGLRLIYYSQIVNDFQKGDIAEGYSVSREKKESFPLTVTSAQKNPTAFYLCASSISAGQIYGYTFGSGTRLTVV.

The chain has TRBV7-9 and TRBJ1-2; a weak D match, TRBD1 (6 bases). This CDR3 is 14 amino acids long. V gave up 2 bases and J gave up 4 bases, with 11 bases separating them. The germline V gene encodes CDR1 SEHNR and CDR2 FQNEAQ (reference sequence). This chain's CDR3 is CASSLMGGPYGYTF. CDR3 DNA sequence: TGTGCCAGCAGCTTAATGGGGGGGCCCTATGGCTACACCTTC.

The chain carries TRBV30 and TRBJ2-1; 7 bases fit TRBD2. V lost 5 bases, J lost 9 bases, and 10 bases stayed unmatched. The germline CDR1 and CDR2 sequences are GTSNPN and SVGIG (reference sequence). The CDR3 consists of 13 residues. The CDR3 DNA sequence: TGTGCCTGGTCCAGGGCTAGCGGAAGTGAGCAGTTCTTC. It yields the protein CAWSRASGSEQFF.

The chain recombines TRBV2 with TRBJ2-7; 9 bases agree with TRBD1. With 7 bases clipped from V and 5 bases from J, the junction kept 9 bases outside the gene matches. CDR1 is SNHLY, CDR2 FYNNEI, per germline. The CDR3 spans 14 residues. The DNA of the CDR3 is TGTGCCAGCACTCCAGACAGGGGGTACCACGAGCAGTACTTC. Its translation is CASTPDRGYHEQYF.

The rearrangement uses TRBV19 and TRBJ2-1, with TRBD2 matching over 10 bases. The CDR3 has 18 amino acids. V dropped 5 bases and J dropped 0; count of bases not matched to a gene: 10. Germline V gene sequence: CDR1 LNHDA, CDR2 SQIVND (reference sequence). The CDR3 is CASSSPYQREGSYNEQFF. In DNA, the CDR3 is TGTGCCAGTAGTTCCCCCTACCAGCGGGAGGGCTCCTACAATGAGCAGTTCTTC.

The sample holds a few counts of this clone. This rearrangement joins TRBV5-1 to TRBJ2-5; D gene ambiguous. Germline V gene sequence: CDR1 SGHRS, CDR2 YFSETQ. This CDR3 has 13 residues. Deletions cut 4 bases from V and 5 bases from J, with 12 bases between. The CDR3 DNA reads TGCGCCAGCAGCCCGTCCGCTACTGAGACCCAGTACTTC. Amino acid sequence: CASSPSATETQYF.

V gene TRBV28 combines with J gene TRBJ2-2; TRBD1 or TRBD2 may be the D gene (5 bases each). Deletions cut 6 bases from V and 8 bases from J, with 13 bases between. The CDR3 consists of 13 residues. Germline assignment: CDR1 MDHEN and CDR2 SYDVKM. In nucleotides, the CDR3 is TGTGCCAGCAGCCCCCCCTGGGGGGGGGAGCTGTTTTTT. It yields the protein CASSPPWGGELFF.

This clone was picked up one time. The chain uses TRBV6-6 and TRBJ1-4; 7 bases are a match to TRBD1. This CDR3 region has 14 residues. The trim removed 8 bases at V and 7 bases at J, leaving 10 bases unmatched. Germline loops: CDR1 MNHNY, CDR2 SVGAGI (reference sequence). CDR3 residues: CASVPGQSGEKLFF. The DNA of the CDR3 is TGTGCCAGCGTACCGGGACAGAGTGGTGAAAAACTGTTTTTT.

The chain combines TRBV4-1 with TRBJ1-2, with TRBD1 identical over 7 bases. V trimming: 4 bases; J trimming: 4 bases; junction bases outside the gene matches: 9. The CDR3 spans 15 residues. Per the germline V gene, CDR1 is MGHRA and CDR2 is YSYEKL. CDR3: CASSPRDSSFYGYTF. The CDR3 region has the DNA TGCGCCAGCAGCCCCCGGGACAGTTCCTTCTATGGCTACACCTTC.

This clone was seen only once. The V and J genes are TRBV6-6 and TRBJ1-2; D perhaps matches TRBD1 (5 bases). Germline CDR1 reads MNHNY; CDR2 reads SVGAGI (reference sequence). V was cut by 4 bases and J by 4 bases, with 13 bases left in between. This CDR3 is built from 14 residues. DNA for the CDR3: TGTGCCAGCAGTTCCCGGGGGACGGGCTATGGCTACACCTTC. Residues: CASSSRGTGYGYTF.

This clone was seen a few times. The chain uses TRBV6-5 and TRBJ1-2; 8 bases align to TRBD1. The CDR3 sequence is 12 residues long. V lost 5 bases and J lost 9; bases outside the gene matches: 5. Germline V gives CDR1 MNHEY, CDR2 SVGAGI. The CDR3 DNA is TGTGCCAGCAGTGCAGGGGGCGCGAGCTACACCTTC. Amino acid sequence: CASSAGGASYTF.

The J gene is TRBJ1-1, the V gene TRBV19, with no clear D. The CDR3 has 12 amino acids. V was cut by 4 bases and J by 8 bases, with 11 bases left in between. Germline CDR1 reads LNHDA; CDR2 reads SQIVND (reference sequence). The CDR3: CASSTPEREAFF. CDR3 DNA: TGTGCCAGTAGTACCCCTGAGAGGGAAGCTTTCTTT.

In DNA, the CDR3 is TGTGCCAGCAGTTACCTGGGCAGCTACGAGCAGTACTTC. Its translation: CASSYLGSYEQYF. This chain connects TRBV6-6 to TRBJ2-7; D is unclear. The CDR3 spans 13 residues. The germline gives CDR1 MNHNY, CDR2 SVGAGI (reference sequence). Trimming stripped 2 bases from V and 3 bases from J, with 8 bases between.

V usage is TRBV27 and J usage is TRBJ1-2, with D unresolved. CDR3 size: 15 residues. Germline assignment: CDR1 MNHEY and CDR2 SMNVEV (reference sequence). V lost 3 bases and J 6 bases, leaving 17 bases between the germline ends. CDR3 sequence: CASSLGWREDHGYTF. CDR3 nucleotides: TGTGCCAGCAGTTTGGGTTGGAGGGAGGACCATGGCTACACCTTC.

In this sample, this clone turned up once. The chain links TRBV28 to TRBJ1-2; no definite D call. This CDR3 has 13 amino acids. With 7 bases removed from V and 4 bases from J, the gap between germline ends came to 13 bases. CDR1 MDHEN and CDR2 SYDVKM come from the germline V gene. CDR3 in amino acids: CASKITRTYGYTF. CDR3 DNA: TGTGCCAGCAAGATTACACGGACCTATGGCTACACCTTC.

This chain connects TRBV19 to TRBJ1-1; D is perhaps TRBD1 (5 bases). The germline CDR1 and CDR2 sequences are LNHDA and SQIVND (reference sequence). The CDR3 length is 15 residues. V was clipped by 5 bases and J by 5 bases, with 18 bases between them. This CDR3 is CASSPYGTRGTEAFF. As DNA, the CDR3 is TGTGCCAGTAGTCCATACGGGACCCGAGGAACTGAAGCTTTCTTT. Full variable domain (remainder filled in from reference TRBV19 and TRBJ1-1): DGGITQSPKYLFRKEGQNVTLSCEQNLNHDAMYWYRQDPGQGLRLIYYSQIVNDFQKGDIAEGYSVSREKKESFPLTVTSAQKNPTAFYLCASSPYGTRGTEAFFGQGTRLTVV.

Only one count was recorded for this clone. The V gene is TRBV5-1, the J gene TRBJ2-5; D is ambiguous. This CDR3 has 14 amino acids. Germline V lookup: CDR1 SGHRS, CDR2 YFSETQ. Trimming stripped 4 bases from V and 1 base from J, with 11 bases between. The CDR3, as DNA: TGCGCCAGCAGCGCCGGACGGAGCCAAGAGACCCAGTACTTC. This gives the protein CASSAGRSQETQYF.

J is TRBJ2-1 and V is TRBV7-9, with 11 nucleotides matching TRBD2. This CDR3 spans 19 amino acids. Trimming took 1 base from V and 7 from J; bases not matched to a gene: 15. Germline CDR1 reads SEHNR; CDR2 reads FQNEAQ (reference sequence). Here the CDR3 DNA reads TGTGCCAGCAGCTTAGAAAGGGGGGTAGCGGGAGGGCCTTGGAATGAGCAGTTCTTC. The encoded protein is CASSLERGVAGGPWNEQFF.

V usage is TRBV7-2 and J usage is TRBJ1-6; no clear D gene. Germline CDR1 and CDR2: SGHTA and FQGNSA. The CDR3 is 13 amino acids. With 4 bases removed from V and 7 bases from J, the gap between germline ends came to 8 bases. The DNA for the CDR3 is TGTGCCAGCAGCTCGCAACAGAATTCACCCCTCCACTTT. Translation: CASSSQQNSPLHF.

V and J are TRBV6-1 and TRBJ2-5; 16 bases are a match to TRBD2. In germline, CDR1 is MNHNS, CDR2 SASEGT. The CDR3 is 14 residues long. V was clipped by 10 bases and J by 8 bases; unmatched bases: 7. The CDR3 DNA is TGTGCCACCGGGACTAGCGGGAGGGCCGGTACCCAGTACTTC. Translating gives CATGTSGRAGTQYF.

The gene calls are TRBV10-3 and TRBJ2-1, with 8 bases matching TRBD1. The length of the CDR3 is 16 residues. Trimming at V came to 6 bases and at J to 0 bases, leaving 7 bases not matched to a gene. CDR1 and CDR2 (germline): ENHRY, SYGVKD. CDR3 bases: TGTGCCATCAGCGGACAGGGTGGGACCTCCTACAATGAGCAGTTCTTC. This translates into CAISGQGGTSYNEQFF.

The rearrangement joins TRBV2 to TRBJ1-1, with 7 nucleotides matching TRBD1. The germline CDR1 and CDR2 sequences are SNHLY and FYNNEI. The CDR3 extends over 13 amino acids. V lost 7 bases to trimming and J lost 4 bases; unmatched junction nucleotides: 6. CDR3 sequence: CASIRGLGTEAFF. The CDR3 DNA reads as TGTGCCAGCATCAGGGGGTTGGGCACTGAAGCTTTCTTT.

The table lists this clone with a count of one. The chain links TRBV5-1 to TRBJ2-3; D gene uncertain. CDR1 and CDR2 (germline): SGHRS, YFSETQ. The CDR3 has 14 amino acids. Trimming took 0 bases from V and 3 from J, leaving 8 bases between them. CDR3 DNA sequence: TGCGCCAGCAGCTTGGTGGGTTTTACAGATACGCAGTATTTT. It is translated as CASSLVGFTDTQYF.